This section outlines one TCR beta chain sequence together with its context. V was clipped by 1 base and J by 5 bases, with 14 bases between them. This CDR3 has 16 residues. Germline-derived CDR1 and CDR2 are SGHTA and FQGNSA. Per the study methods: The authors estimated nucleated cell counts from reference gene primer amplification. Generated by immunoSEQ multiplex PCR, the TCRdb table keeps only in-frame clones and is missing some. V and J calls and clone size are those listed in that table; D and trimming were worked out from the DNA. The sample carries about 140,000 clones, around 90% recorded once. This specimen comes from a study of blood T cell repertoires in COVID-19. The wider study: Acute-phase and convalescent COVID-19 samples originated in the United States, Italy and Spain. From T cells, B-cell-depleted T cells, or PBMCs came the material, which was cDNA or gDNA.

The clonotype comes from an elderly woman with acute or convalescent COVID-19. The sample was peripheral blood. The V call is TRBV7-2, the J call TRBJ1-4, with a possible D match to TRBD1 (5 bases). The CDR3 loop is CASSLVSGDFNEKLFF. The CDR3 region has the DNA TGTGCCAGCAGCTTAGTAAGTGGGGACTTCAATGAAAAACTGTTTTTT.